The entry below gives a single T cell receptor (beta chain) sequence along with its context. This clone's antigen is unknown. Base-call qualities are not available, and no considerably larger clone is one nucleotide away. The data originate from a study of OX40 agonist ivuxolimab in advanced cancers. Describing the broader study: Ivuxolimab was an agonistic, fully human IgG2 monoclonal antibody directed against OX40 (CD134), a costimulatory receptor. Intravenous ivuxolimab was administered to patients every 2 weeks at six dose levels: 0.01, 0.1, 0.3, 1.5, 3 and 10 mg/kg. Among the roughly 50 dose-escalation patients, around 19 had hepatocellular carcinoma, roughly 15 melanoma, 9 renal cell carcinoma and 9 head and neck cancer. A male proportion of about 79% and a mean age of around 60 years, ranging from 23 to 79, were recorded for the dose-escalation cohort. Patients were allowed to have had prior anti-PD-1, anti-PD-L1 or anti-CTLA-4 therapy, and approximately 40% of the dose-escalation patients had previously received checkpoint inhibitors. Partial responses were achieved by three dose-escalation patients, of whom one had hepatocellular carcinoma and two had cutaneous melanoma. Peripheral TCRbeta sequencing aimed to test whether ivuxolimab altered TCR sequence diversity and caused clonal T-cell expansion. The paper covers the monotherapy dose-escalation part of the phase I ivuxolimab trial, which included N ≈ 57 patients.

The trial excluded patients who had a history of autoimmune disease or were on systemic immunosuppression. Peripheral blood for TCR sequencing was drawn from every dose cohort at baseline, at cycle 4 day 1 and at cycle 7 day 1. The samples were taken from a phase I, first-in-human, multicenter, open-label dose-escalation trial of ivuxolimab. Adults with locally advanced or metastatic melanoma, renal cell carcinoma, hepatocellular carcinoma or head and neck squamous cell carcinoma were enrolled in the trial. Before TCR sequencing, CD4+ T cells and CD8+ T cells were sorted from peripheral blood as separate populations. Genomic DNA was extracted from sorted cells for sequencing of the TCRbeta CDR3 region. The immunoSEQ Assay was used to sequence the TCRbeta CDR3 regions. TCRdb took this table from immuneACCESS and kept in-frame rearrangements with V and J called. Such tables lack part of the clones; where checked against another copy, unresolved V genes explain under half of the gap, and the rest is unexplained. Counted in this sample were approximately 38,000 clones; 83% of them appeared once. Around 20% of the sample is in the top ten clones.

On the study overall, not on this receptor specifically: The antigen specificity of the clonally expanded peripheral T cells was not determined. After ivuxolimab, CD8+ T cells had more expanded clones than CD4+ T cells on average. In the 0.1-3.0 mg/kg groups, partial responders were among the patients with the lowest normalized peripheral clonal expansion, particularly in CD8+ T cells. Low levels of normalized T-cell clonal expansion were also seen in some nonresponding patients. Clonal expansion of both CD4+ and CD8+ blood T cells was observed from baseline to week 6 at doses 0.1 to 3.0 mg/kg.

The source is an adult with an advanced solid tumor such as melanoma, head and neck, liver or kidney cancer. The sample consisted of CD4+ or CD8+ T cells sorted from blood, taken in a trial of the OX40 agonist ivuxolimab.

The DNA is as follows: TGTGCCAGCAGCTCATGGACTAGCGTGGGGTACCAAGAGACCCAGTACTTC. Its protein is CASSSWTSVGYQETQYF. The chain joins TRBV7-8 to TRBJ2-5, and 9 junctional nucleotides match TRBD2. Measured from the cysteine to the phenylalanine, the CDR3 is 17 residues long. Of the read, only the CDR3 DNA is kept; its 51 bases are in frame from base 1. In the germline V gene, CDR1 corresponds to SGHVS and CDR2 to FQNEAQ. Trimming takes 4 bases off V and 0 bases off J; junction bases not matched to a gene: 9.